The clone carrying this T cell receptor (beta chain) was seen more than once but under ten times. What it binds is unknown. CDR1 is GTSNPN and CDR2 is SVGIG in the germline V gene (reference sequence). The V and J ends lost 2 bases and 3 bases respectively, with 19 bases between them. This CDR3 spans 16 amino acids. The sample originates from a study of beta chain features in type 1 diabetes. Overall study results and limits: For Type 1 diabetes patients, all four CD4+ subsets carried TCRB CDR3s that were moderately but significantly shorter.

The entirety of the isolated RNA underwent reverse transcription, so expressed TCRB transcripts were sequenced. TCRdb's copy holds only in-frame clones and misses some; the assay was immunoSEQ multiplex PCR. Of approximately 470,000 clones detected, over 25% appear once; the ten largest clones hold roughly 0.06%. The sequenced sample was naive CD4+ T cells from blood. The clonotype was recovered from a man aged 18 to 30 in good health. The chain links TRBV30 to TRBJ1-1, with D hard to call. The CDR3 coding sequence is TGTGCCTGGAGTAATGTTCGGACCTATTATGACACTGAAGCTTTCTTT. This codes for CAWSNVRTYYDTEAFF.